Listed here are 2 T cell receptor beta chains from one sample, sequenced in a study of blood T cell repertoires in COVID-19. Profiled with immunoSEQ multiplex PCR; TCRdb holds only in-frame clones, not every one. This table has 55,000 to 70,000 clones, about 90% appearing once. The sample taken for sequencing was peripheral blood. The receptors stem from a man aged 60 to 69 with acute or convalescent COVID-19.

This clone was recorded only once. This rearrangement joins TRBV30 to TRBJ1-5; possible D gene TRBD1, 5 bases. Trimming stripped 1 base from V and 6 bases from J, with 13 bases between. CDR3 length: 14 residues. Looked up from germline, CDR1 is GTSNPN and CDR2 is SVGIG (reference sequence). The chain's CDR3 is CAWSAGQGGQPQHF. The CDR3 nucleotides are TGTGCCTGGAGTGCGGGGCAGGGAGGTCAGCCCCAGCATTTT.

The chain couples TRBV2 to TRBJ2-5, with D possibly being TRBD2 (6 bases). Trimming removed 6 bases at V and 2 bases at J, with 10 bases between. The CDR3 runs to 13 residues. Germline values: CDR1 SNHLY, CDR2 FYNNEI. The CDR3 protein is CASSGLKQETQYF. As DNA, the CDR3 is TGTGCCAGCAGCGGACTAAAACAAGAGACCCAGTACTTC. Full variable domain (missing parts from reference TRBV2 and TRBJ2-5): EPEVTQTPSHQVTQMGQEVILRCVPISNHLYFYWYRQILGQKVEFLVSFYNNEISEKSEIFDDQFSVERPDGSNFTLKIRSTKLEDSAMYFCASSGLKQETQYFGPGTRLLVL.